Shown below are 31 T cell receptor beta chains from a single sample sequenced in a study of T cell responses to AZD1222 COVID-19 vaccine. Profiling relied on immunoSEQ multiplex PCR, and the TCRdb table lists in-frame clones only, not all of them. In the table there are some 88,000 clones, just over 90% of which are singletons. The specimen was peripheral blood, collected on day 0 of AZD1222 vaccination. These receptors were taken from an adult in good health.

The rearrangement links TRBV18 to TRBJ1-5; TRBD1 matches 12 bases. This CDR3 is built from 16 residues. With 3 bases clipped from V and 1 base from J, the junction kept 1 base outside the gene matches. From germline, CDR1 is KGHSH and CDR2 LQKENI. CDR3 in DNA: TGTGCCAGCTCACCGGGACAGGGGGCCAGCAATCAGCCCCAGCATTTT. This codes for CASSPGQGASNQPQHF. Using reference TRBV18 and TRBJ1-5 for the parts outside the CDR3, the full variable domain is NAGVMQNPRHLVRRRGQEARLRCSPMKGHSHVYWYRQLPEEGLKFMVYLQKENIIDESGMPKERFSAEFPKEGPSILRIQQVVRGDSAAYFCASSPGQGASNQPQHFGDGTRLSIL.

This rearrangement joins TRBV28 to TRBJ1-4; D is perhaps TRBD1 (5 bases). The V end lost 1 base, the J end lost 8 bases, and 17 bases lay between the germline ends. The germline gives CDR1 MDHEN, CDR2 SYDVKM. The CDR3 sequence is 16 residues long. The CDR3 protein is CASSLFGQGIMEKLFF. The CDR3 DNA follows: TGTGCCAGCAGTTTATTCGGGCAGGGTATTATGGAAAAACTGTTTTTT.

The chain carries TRBV28 and TRBJ1-4; a weak D match, TRBD1 (6 bases). Per germline, CDR1 MDHEN and CDR2 SYDVKM. Trimming shortened V by 4 bases and J by 10 bases, and 10 bases separated the two germline ends. This CDR3 comprises 12 residues. The CDR3 nucleotides read TGTGCCAGCAGTTCACCACAGGGAAAACTGTTTTTT. This encodes CASSSPQGKLFF.

This chain links TRBV11-2 with TRBJ2-1; maybe TRBD1 (6 bases). V lost 4 bases, J lost 9 bases, and 19 bases lay in between. This CDR3 spans 15 amino acids. Germline CDR1 reads SGHAT; CDR2 reads FQNNGV. This CDR3 is CASSYNRVPSAEQFF. The CDR3 bases are TGTGCCAGCAGCTACAACAGGGTTCCTTCGGCTGAGCAGTTCTTC.

The gene calls are TRBV5-4 and TRBJ2-1; TRBD2 agrees at 12 bases. CDR1 is SGHNT, CDR2 YYREEE, per germline (reference sequence). V was pared by 6 bases and J by 5 bases, with 9 bases of the junction left unmatched. This CDR3 is built from 16 residues. CDR3 residues: CASTVDLAGGNNEQFF. CDR3 nucleotides: TGTGCCAGCACCGTCGACCTAGCGGGAGGGAACAATGAGCAGTTCTTC.

This clone was observed once. The gene calls are TRBV20-1 and TRBJ2-1; D is possibly TRBD1 (5 bases). Deletions cut 3 bases from V and 3 bases from J, with 9 bases between. This CDR3 is 13 amino acids long. Germline V gene sequence: CDR1 DFQATT, CDR2 SNEGSKA (reference sequence). CDR3 protein: CSASDRNYNEQFF. Here the CDR3 DNA reads TGCAGTGCTAGTGACAGAAACTACAATGAGCAGTTCTTC.

The chain couples TRBV6-5 to TRBJ2-7; D not certain. Germline CDR1 and CDR2: MNHEY and SVGAGI. The CDR3 totals 14 residues. V was cut by 0 bases and J by 1 base, with 7 bases left in between. CDR3 sequence reads: CASSYSSGSYEQYF. Written as DNA, the CDR3 is TGTGCCAGCAGTTACTCGTCCGGATCCTACGAGCAGTACTTC.

Here the CDR3 reads CASSLSAGLNAGELFF. The CDR3 DNA follows: TGTGCCAGCAGCTTAAGTGCGGGACTTAACGCCGGGGAGCTGTTTTTT. V usage is TRBV7-9 and J usage is TRBJ2-2, with D perhaps TRBD2 (6 bases). Germline CDR1 SEHNR, CDR2 FQNEAQ (reference sequence). V lost 2 bases and J 6 bases, leaving 16 bases between the germline ends. There are 16 residues in the CDR3.

The chain carries TRBV30 and TRBJ2-4; perhaps TRBD2 as D (5 bases). This CDR3 is 18 amino acids long. The germline V and J ends were trimmed by 0 bases and 0 bases, with 18 bases remaining between them. Germline-derived CDR1 and CDR2 are GTSNPN and SVGIG (reference sequence). CDR3 sequence reads: CAWSVAAGGPIAKNIQYF. The CDR3 DNA follows: TGTGCCTGGAGTGTAGCCGCGGGCGGTCCCATAGCCAAAAACATTCAGTACTTC.

V gene TRBV20-1 combines with J gene TRBJ2-5; 7 bases line up with TRBD1. Looked up from germline, CDR1 is DFQATT and CDR2 is SNEGSKA (reference sequence). V shed 7 bases, J shed 4 bases, and the junction held 3 bases outside the gene matches. The CDR3 covers 11 residues. DNA of the CDR3: TGCAGTGAAGGGACAGCAGAGACCCAGTACTTC. It yields the protein CSEGTAETQYF.

The rearrangement links TRBV18 to TRBJ2-3; TRBD1 or TRBD2 may be the D gene (6 bases each). The CDR3 extends over 15 amino acids. Trimming removed 6 bases at V and 4 bases at J, with 17 bases between. CDR1 and CDR2 (germline): KGHSH, LQKENI. The CDR3 coding sequence is TGTGCCAGCTCTACCAGACAGGAGGGGGCAGATACGCAGTATTTT. Amino acid sequence: CASSTRQEGADTQYF.

The chain carries TRBV11-2 and TRBJ1-3; weak D call: TRBD1 (5 bases). CDR1 SGHAT and CDR2 FQNNGV come from the germline V gene. V shed 1 base and J shed 2 bases, with 18 bases lying between them. The CDR3 is 18 residues long. CDR3 sequence: CASSLAWVSRVTGNTIYF. Written as DNA, the CDR3 is TGTGCCAGCAGCTTAGCGTGGGTATCCAGGGTGACTGGAAACACCATATATTTT.

The rearrangement uses TRBV25-1 and TRBJ2-1; D is perhaps TRBD2 (5 bases). This CDR3 has 16 amino acids. The germline V gene encodes CDR1 MGHDK and CDR2 SYGVNS. The V and J ends lost 2 bases and 12 bases respectively, with 23 bases between them. For the CDR3, the DNA is TGTGCCAGCAGTGAACCCCCCCCGTCAAACGGGATTGCGCAGTTCTTC. Translating it yields CASSEPPPSNGIAQFF.

This sequence joins TRBV4-3 and TRBJ2-1; D might be TRBD2 (5 bases). The germline V and J ends were trimmed by 4 bases and 5 bases, with 15 bases remaining between them. Germline CDR1 is LGHNA and CDR2 is YSLEER. This CDR3 contains 15 residues. CDR3 sequence reads: CASSPGGADHNEQFF. DNA of the CDR3: TGCGCCAGCAGCCCCGGAGGAGCGGATCACAATGAGCAGTTCTTC.

The V and J genes are TRBV10-2 and TRBJ1-3; no reliable D call. The CDR3 loop spans 13 amino acids. V lost 8 bases and J lost 0, with 8 bases in between. Per germline, CDR1 WSHSY and CDR2 SAAADI. The CDR3 here is CASGSGSGNTIYF. CDR3 sequence (DNA): TGCGCCAGCGGGAGCGGCTCTGGAAACACCATATATTTT.

CDR3 protein: CASSLGPGTVQNSPLHF. CDR3 DNA sequence: TGTGCCAGCAGCTTGGGCCCCGGGACGGTTCAAAATTCACCCCTCCACTTT. The chain recombines TRBV5-6 with TRBJ1-6, with D perhaps matching TRBD1 (5 bases). Trimming pared 0 bases from V and 7 bases from J, leaving 17 bases between. CDR3 length: 17 amino acids. CDR1 and CDR2 (germline): SGHDT, YYEEEE.

The gene calls are TRBV7-9 and TRBJ1-2, with D possibly matching TRBD1 (6 bases). The CDR3 length is 15 residues. Trimming took off 5 bases at V and 8 bases at J, with 21 bases between the two ends. CDR1 is SEHNR, CDR2 FQNEAQ, per germline (reference sequence). In DNA, the CDR3 is TGTGCCAGCAGCCCCACAACAGGGTACCATGAGGGCTACACCTTC. This codes for CASSPTTGYHEGYTF.

The chain uses TRBV6-2 or TRBV6-3 and TRBJ2-2, with 7 bases matching TRBD1. CDR1 is MNHEY, CDR2 SVGEGT, per germline. Germline trimming cut 4 bases from V and 5 bases from J; bases unmatched to any gene: 13. The CDR3 is made up of 17 amino acids. The CDR3 sequence is CASSSPGQYSRTGELFF. As DNA, the CDR3 is TGTGCCAGCAGTTCGCCGGGACAGTATTCGCGGACCGGGGAGCTGTTTTTT.

The rearrangement links TRBV29-1 to TRBJ2-3; perhaps TRBD2 as D (5 bases). The V end was cut by 3 bases, the J end by 6 bases, with 13 bases between. CDR3 length: 13 amino acids. Germline V gene lookup returns CDR1 SQVTM and CDR2 ANQGSEA. CDR3 residues: CSVEGSAADTQYF. CDR3 coding DNA: TGCAGCGTTGAGGGGAGCGCGGCGGATACGCAGTATTTT.

The CDR3 loop is CASRWVSSATNEKLFF. For the CDR3, the DNA is TGCGCCAGCAGATGGGTCTCGAGTGCAACTAATGAAAAACTGTTTTTT. The chain is built from TRBV4-1 and TRBJ1-4; D not certain. Trimming stripped 6 bases from V and 0 bases from J, with 14 bases between. Germline loops: CDR1 MGHRA, CDR2 YSYEKL. The CDR3 has 16 residues.

The chain is built from TRBV27 and TRBJ1-1; D is perhaps TRBD1 (5 bases). CDR1 and CDR2 (germline): MNHEY, SMNVEV (reference sequence). V lost 5 bases to trimming and J lost 0 bases, with 13 bases between them. The CDR3 extends over 15 amino acids. CDR3 sequence: CASSLGPTVNTEAFF. CDR3 DNA sequence: TGTGCCAGCAGTCTCGGACCGACAGTGAACACTGAAGCTTTCTTT.

The chain joins TRBV5-1 to TRBJ2-7; D tentatively fits TRBD1 or TRBD2 (6 bases each). Germline CDR1 SGHRS, CDR2 YFSETQ. With 2 bases removed from V and 1 base from J, the gap between germline ends came to 13 bases. This CDR3 is built from 15 residues. The CDR3 coding sequence is TGCGCCAGCAGCTTTACGGGGGCGGGGTCCTACGAGCAGTACTTC. It yields the protein CASSFTGAGSYEQYF.

Here the CDR3 DNA reads TGTGCCAGCAGCTTGGGTTTAGCAGGACGGAACACTGAAGCTTTCTTT. Translation: CASSLGLAGRNTEAFF. The J gene is TRBJ1-1, the V gene TRBV5-4; D remains unclear. The germline CDR1 and CDR2 sequences are SGHNT and YYREEE (reference sequence). Trimming took 0 bases from V and 1 from J, leaving 13 bases between them. There are 16 residues in the CDR3.

The chain has TRBV5-1 and TRBJ2-1; D not resolved. Per the germline V gene, CDR1 is SGHRS and CDR2 is YFSETQ. Trimming took off 0 bases at V and 7 bases at J, with 11 bases between the two ends. The CDR3 covers 14 residues. CDR3 protein: CASSLVDSRNEQFF. The CDR3 nucleotides are TGCGCCAGCAGCTTGGTCGATAGCCGAAATGAGCAGTTCTTC.

The chain carries TRBV6-5 and TRBJ1-2; D is unclear. V lost 5 bases, J lost 6 bases, and 13 bases lay in between. The CDR3 runs to 13 residues. The V gene's germline CDR1 is MNHEY and CDR2 SVGAGI. The CDR3 region is CASSRSTRDGYTF. The CDR3 DNA reads as TGTGCCAGCAGTAGATCCACAAGAGATGGCTACACCTTC.

J is TRBJ2-5 and V is TRBV11-2; 10 bases line up with TRBD1. This CDR3 spans 15 amino acids. Trimming took 5 bases from V and 5 from J; bases not matched to a gene: 8. The germline V gene encodes CDR1 SGHAT and CDR2 FQNNGV. CDR3 DNA sequence: TGTGCCAGCAGCAACCGGGACAGGGGAGGGGAGACCCAGTACTTC. Encoded protein: CASSNRDRGGETQYF.

The J gene is TRBJ1-3, the V gene TRBV28; no firm D call. V gave up 6 bases and J gave up 1 base, with 13 bases separating them. The CDR3 is made up of 15 amino acids. Germline CDR1 MDHEN, CDR2 SYDVKM. CDR3 amino acids: CASSFSRKSGNTIYF. CDR3 sequence (DNA): TGTGCCAGCAGCTTCTCACGAAAATCTGGAAACACCATATATTTT.

The chain joins TRBV27 to TRBJ2-7; D unresolved. Germline CDR1 is MNHEY and CDR2 is SMNVEV (reference sequence). The CDR3 consists of 12 residues. V was clipped by 6 bases and J by 3 bases, with 9 bases between them. The CDR3 coding sequence is TGTGCCAGCAGCAACTCCCTCTACGAGCAGTACTTC. It codes for CASSNSLYEQYF.

The rearrangement links TRBV18 to TRBJ1-4, with a tentative D call TRBD1 (5 bases). Trimming took 2 bases from V and 8 from J, leaving 6 bases between them. The CDR3 sequence is 12 residues long. Germline CDR1 is KGHSH and CDR2 is LQKENI. DNA for the CDR3: TGTGCCAGCTCACCAGGGGCAGAAAAACTGTTTTTT. Amino acids: CASSPGAEKLFF.

Turning to this clone: Sequence at one end of the junction differs from germline and may be a read error. V gene TRBV13 combines with J gene TRBJ1-3, with TRBD1 matching 8 bases. Germline assignment: CDR1 PRHDT and CDR2 FYEKMQ (reference sequence). This CDR3 comprises 13 residues. The CDR3 bases are TGTGCCGGCAGCATGGACAGGGTGAACACCATATATTTT. Residues: CAGSMDRVNTIYF.

V and J are TRBV5-4 and TRBJ2-1; 8 bases map to TRBD2. V was clipped by 0 bases and J by 5 bases; unmatched bases: 1. CDR1 and CDR2 from the germline V gene are SGHNT and YYREEE (reference sequence). The CDR3 has 14 amino acids. The CDR3, as DNA: TGTGCCAGCAGCTTGGCCGGGGGGGACAATGAGCAGTTCTTC. This translates into CASSLAGGDNEQFF.